What follows are 10 T cell receptor beta chains derived from one specimen sequenced in a study of blood T cell repertoires in COVID-19. Sequencing used immunoSEQ multiplex PCR; TCRdb keeps in-frame clones, though not all of them. This table holds some 180,000 clones, over 80% found once. The material sequenced was peripheral blood. All receptors derive from a woman aged 80 or over with COVID-19, enrolled during active disease.

The chain couples TRBV15 to TRBJ2-7, with D possibly being TRBD2 (6 bases). Trimming removed 1 base from V and 6 bases from J, with 16 bases in between. Per germline, CDR1 LNHNV and CDR2 YYDKDF (reference sequence). The CDR3 is 15 residues long. CDR3 bases: TGTGCCACCAGCAGAGGACTCGGGAGTCGTGGCGAGCAGTACTTC. The encoded protein is CATSRGLGSRGEQYF.

V is TRBV28 and J is TRBJ1-3, with a possible D match to TRBD1 (6 bases). The germline V gene encodes CDR1 MDHEN and CDR2 SYDVKM. The CDR3 totals 18 residues. V was shortened by 0 bases and J by 0 bases, with 15 bases between the two germline ends. DNA for the CDR3: TGTGCCAGCAGTTTATGGGCCAGGGGCCCCGACTCTGGAAACACCATATATTTT. Amino acids: CASSLWARGPDSGNTIYF.

The V gene is TRBV20-1, the J gene TRBJ2-5, with a weak D call TRBD2 (6 bases). Trimming shortened V by 3 bases and J by 5 bases, and 7 bases separated the two germline ends. The germline V gene encodes CDR1 DFQATT and CDR2 SNEGSKA (reference sequence). This CDR3 has 11 amino acids. The CDR3, as DNA: TGCAGTGCTAGTGGGAGGGAGACCCAGTACTTC. This translates into CSASGRETQYF.

The chain joins TRBV4-1 to TRBJ1-2; D not resolved. The germline V and J ends were trimmed by 6 bases and 8 bases, with 16 bases remaining between them. Germline CDR1 is MGHRA and CDR2 is YSYEKL. The CDR3 spans 13 residues. The CDR3 coding sequence is TGCGCCAGCAGGCCCTCAGCTCTCAGGGGCTACACCTTC. It specifies CASRPSALRGYTF.

In the case of this clone: This same CDR3 is encoded by further DNA sequences in the sample. The chain uses TRBV9 and TRBJ2-1; TRBD2 aligns across 7 bases. The CDR3 contains 15 residues. Germline CDR1 reads SGDLS; CDR2 reads YYNGEE. Trimming took 0 bases from V and 1 from J; bases not matched to a gene: 1. The CDR3: CASSVDGGSYNEQFF. The CDR3 DNA reads as TGTGCCAGCAGCGTAGACGGGGGGTCCTACAATGAGCAGTTCTTC.

CDR3 nucleotides: TGTGCCACGACGGGAGGCGGGGAGACCCAGTACTTC. Its protein is CATTGGGETQYF. V is TRBV2 and J is TRBJ2-5; 7 nucleotides agree with TRBD2. Germline V CDR1 and CDR2: SNHLY, FYNNEI. With V trimmed by 10 bases and J by 5 bases, 7 bases remained unmatched. There are 12 residues in the CDR3.

The CDR3 DNA reads as TGTGCCAGTAGTAAGGGTGGGAGCGCAGATACGCAGTATTTT. It translates to CASSKGGSADTQYF. V is TRBV19 and J is TRBJ2-3; perhaps TRBD2 as D (5 bases). V lost 4 bases and J lost 4, with 12 bases in between. Germline CDR1 and CDR2: LNHDA and SQIVND (reference sequence). The CDR3 extends over 14 amino acids.

This clone appeared a single time. The J gene is TRBJ1-1, the V gene TRBV5-1, with D perhaps TRBD1 (6 bases). With 6 bases removed from V and 0 bases from J, the gap between germline ends came to 12 bases. The germline CDR1 and CDR2 sequences are SGHRS and YFSETQ. CDR3 length: 14 residues. Written as DNA, the CDR3 is TGCGCCAGCAACACCCAGGGGTTGAACACTGAAGCTTTCTTT. Its translation is CASNTQGLNTEAFF.

This clone was counted many times. The chain uses TRBV5-5 and TRBJ2-5; possible D gene TRBD2, 5 bases. Germline assignment: CDR1 SGHKS and CDR2 YYEKEE (reference sequence). The CDR3 consists of 13 residues. Trimming stripped 4 bases from V and 4 bases from J, with 11 bases between. DNA of the CDR3: TGTGCCAGCAGCCCGGTCGCGGGAGAGACCCAGTACTTC. This codes for CASSPVAGETQYF.

This chain uses TRBV5-4 with TRBJ2-1, with TRBD2 matching 8 bases. The trim removed 9 bases at V and 0 bases at J, leaving 8 bases unmatched. Germline CDR1 is SGHNT and CDR2 is YYREEE (reference sequence). The length of the CDR3 is 15 residues. The CDR3 reads CAIKSGTSSYNEQFF. For the CDR3, the DNA is TGTGCCATCAAAAGCGGGACTAGCTCCTACAATGAGCAGTTCTTC.